This T cell receptor beta chain originates from a study of Ad26.COV2.S vaccination and SARS-CoV-2 variants. Treatment described: over 15 received Ad26.COV2.S at low or high dose, single or two shots; five or six received placebo; per-sample allocation not given. It was on day 63 after the first vaccine or placebo injection that samples were taken. Germline V CDR1 and CDR2: MDHEN, SYDVKM. The CDR3 loop spans 14 amino acids. The V end was cut by 7 bases, the J end by 9 bases, with 19 bases between. Generated by immunoSEQ multiplex PCR, the TCRdb table keeps only in-frame clones and is missing some. Of roughly 400,000 clones in the sample, approximately 89% were seen once.

Here the sequenced sample was peripheral blood, taken in a trial of Ad26.COV2.S vaccine versus placebo. The sequence was collected from a person aged 18-60 years who received the Ad26.COV2.S COVID-19 vaccine or a placebo. V and J are TRBV28 and TRBJ2-1; D tentatively fits TRBD1 or TRBD2 (5 bases each). The CDR3 protein is CASTSGPGTGEQFF. CDR3 nucleotides: TGTGCCAGCACGTCCGGACCAGGGACCGGTGAGCAGTTCTTC.